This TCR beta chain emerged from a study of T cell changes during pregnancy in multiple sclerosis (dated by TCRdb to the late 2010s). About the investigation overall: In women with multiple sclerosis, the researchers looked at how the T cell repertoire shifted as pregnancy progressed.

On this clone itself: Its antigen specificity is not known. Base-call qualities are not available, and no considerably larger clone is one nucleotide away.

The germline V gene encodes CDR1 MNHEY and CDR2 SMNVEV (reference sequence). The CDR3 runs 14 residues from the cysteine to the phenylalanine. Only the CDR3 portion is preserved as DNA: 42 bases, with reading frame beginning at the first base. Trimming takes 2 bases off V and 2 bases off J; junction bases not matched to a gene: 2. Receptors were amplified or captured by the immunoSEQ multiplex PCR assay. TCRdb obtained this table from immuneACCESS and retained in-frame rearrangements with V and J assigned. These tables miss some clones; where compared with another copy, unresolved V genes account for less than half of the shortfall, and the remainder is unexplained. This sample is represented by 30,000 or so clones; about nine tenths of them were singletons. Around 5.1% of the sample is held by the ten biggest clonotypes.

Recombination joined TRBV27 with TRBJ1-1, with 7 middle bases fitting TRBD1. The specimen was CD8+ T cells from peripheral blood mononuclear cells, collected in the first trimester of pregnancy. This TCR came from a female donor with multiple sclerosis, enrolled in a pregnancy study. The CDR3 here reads CASSLRQGNTEAFF. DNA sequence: TGTGCCAGCAGTTTACGACAGGGCAACACTGAAGCTTTCTTT.